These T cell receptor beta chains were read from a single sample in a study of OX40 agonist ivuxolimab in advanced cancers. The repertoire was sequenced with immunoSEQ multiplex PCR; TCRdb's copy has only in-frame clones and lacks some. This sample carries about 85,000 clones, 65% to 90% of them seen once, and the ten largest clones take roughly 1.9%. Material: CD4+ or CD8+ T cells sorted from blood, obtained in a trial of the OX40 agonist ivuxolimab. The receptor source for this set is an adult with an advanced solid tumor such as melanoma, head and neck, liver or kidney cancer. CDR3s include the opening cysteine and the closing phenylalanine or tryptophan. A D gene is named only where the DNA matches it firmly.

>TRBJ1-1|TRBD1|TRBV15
CATSIDQGARTEAFF
TGTGCCACCAGCATAGACCAGGGGGCGCGTACTGAAGCTTTCTTT
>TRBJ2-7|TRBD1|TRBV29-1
CSVGGQGDEQYF
TGCAGCGTTGGGGGACAGGGTGACGAGCAGTACTTC
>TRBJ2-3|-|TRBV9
CASSPPGEDTQYF
TGTGCCAGCAGCCCACCAGGAGAAGATACGCAGTATTTT
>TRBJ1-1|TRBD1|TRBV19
CASSPSRTGKAEAFF
TGTGCCAGTAGCCCCAGCCGGACAGGCAAGGCTGAAGCTTTCTTT
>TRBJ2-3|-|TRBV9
CASSVGPLGADTQYF
TGTGCCAGCAGCGTAGGTCCCTTGGGGGCAGATACGCAGTATTTT
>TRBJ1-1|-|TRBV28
CASSSMNTEAFF
TGTGCCAGCAGTTCCATGAACACTGAAGCTTTCTTT
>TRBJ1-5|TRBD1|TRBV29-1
CSVGGDRGGQPQHF
TGCAGCGTCGGAGGGGACAGGGGTGGTCAGCCCCAGCATTTT
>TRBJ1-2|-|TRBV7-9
CASSRVDYGYTF
TGTGCCAGCAGTCGGGTTGACTATGGCTACACCTTC
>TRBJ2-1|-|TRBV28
CASTLNGLTPFF
TGTGCCAGCACCCTTAACGGACTTACCCCGTTCTTC
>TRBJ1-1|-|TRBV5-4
CASSSGLNTEAFF
TGTGCCAGCAGCTCGGGTCTTAACACTGAAGCTTTCTTT